The clone carrying this TCR beta chain has at least ten counts. These data originate in a study of human T cells and chemical hapten exposure. Study details: Weekly administration of diphenylcyclopropenone to the scalp of patients continued throughout the approximately 23-week study.

As to time point: patch test 2, 6 weeks after DPC sensitization. Treatment of the sample: therapeutic diphenylcyclopropenone sensitization with weekly scalp DPC. Each CDR3 protein gets one entry after TCRdb re-called the RACE reads with MiXCR. The table shows nearly 55,000 distinct CDR3 sequences, with around 9.4% occurring only once. Germline CDR1 MNHNS, CDR2 SASEGT. V was clipped by 7 bases and J by 4 bases, with 17 bases between them. The CDR3 consists of 15 residues. The receptor was isolated from a woman aged 45-65 years with alopecia areata. Some clones in this sample may be carry-over from other donors' samples. The rearrangement joins TRBV6-1 to TRBJ2-1, with D unresolved. Here the sequenced sample was whole blood, taken in connection with sensitization to the hapten diphenylcyclopropenone (DPC). CDR3 region: CASNPDVLRYNEQFF. CDR3 sequence (DNA): TGTGCCAGCAACCCGGACGTACTTCGGTACAATGAGCAGTTCTTC.